The clone carrying this T cell receptor beta chain was seen only a few times. Antigen specificity is unknown. Terminally differentiated effector memory CD45RA+ cells were left out of the naive CD8 fraction, which was CD45RO-negative and positively selected for CCR7. Germline V gives CDR1 SNHLY, CDR2 FYNNEI. V lost 3 bases and J lost 7, with 16 bases in between. The CDR3 has 15 amino acids. The data stem from a study of shared clonotypes between healthy human individuals. The material for each subset, its genomic DNA, was split evenly across several immunoSEQ plates. Original processing notes: ImmunoSEQ sequences covered only the junction and lacked quality scores; filtering therefore differed. Only in-frame clones appear in the TCRdb table, and some are missing; sequencing was by immunoSEQ multiplex PCR. The V and J calls and the clone size are those of that table, but D and trimming were determined from the DNA. The sample lists around 2,000,000 clones; under 95% were seen once.

Findings of the study overall: Researchers found naive subsets generally carried larger estimated richness than memory subsets.

Sequencing was carried out using naive CD8+ T cells from PBMCs. The clonotype comes from a man aged 18 to 30 in good health. Some clones in this sample may be carry-over from other donors' samples. The chain links TRBV2 to TRBJ1-5; D might be TRBD1 (5 bases). In DNA form, the CDR3 reads TGTGCCAGCAGTGAGGGTAGTGAGGGGAGACAGCCCCAGCATTTT. The encoded protein is CASSEGSEGRQPQHF.